This T cell receptor (beta chain) was sequenced in a study of CD8 T cells in Susac syndrome. CDR3 length: 13 residues. CDR1 KGHSH and CDR2 LQKENI come from the germline V gene. Deletions cut 2 bases from V and 8 bases from J, with 7 bases between. Sequencing of TCR beta was performed on blood CD8+ T cells and on blood CD4+ T cells. Controls were drawn from healthy donors and were matched for age and sex. RNA, at about 0.5 to 1 ug, was reverse transcribed with random hexamers. A multiplex approach, immunoSEQ multiplex PCR, amplified TCR beta CDR3 across 54 Vbeta and 13 Jbeta. TCRdb reanalysed the immunoSEQ multiplex PCR reads using MiXCR and keeps one entry per CDR3 protein. In the table there are about 200,000 distinct CDR3 sequences, 85% to 95% of which are singletons.

The V gene is TRBV18, the J gene TRBJ1-6, with no clear D. The clonotype originates from a human donor in good health. The specimen sequenced was CD4+ T cells from PBMCs. CDR3 coding DNA: TGTGCCAGCTCACCATTACAAGATTCACCCCTCCACTTT. Translating gives CASSPLQDSPLHF.